These T cell receptor beta chains were read from a single sample in a study of shared clonotypes between healthy human individuals. Produced via immunoSEQ multiplex PCR; TCRdb's table is partial and in-frame only. The sample holds millions of clones, approximately 94% seen once. The sequenced sample consisted of naive CD8+ T cells sorted from blood. Source of these receptors: a man aged 18 to 30 in good health. Both conserved end residues are part of each CDR3. The D gene is left open where the match is weak. The size field is filled for only some rows; it gives once, few, many or a size class.

D gene	V gene	J gene	clone size	CDR3 protein	CDR3 DNA
NA	TRBV30	TRBJ1-4	NA	CAWSGGSNEKLFF	TGTGCCTGGAGTGGAGGCTCTAATGAAAAACTGTTTTTT
NA	TRBV9	TRBJ1-1	NA	CASSVEWANTEAFF	TGTGCCAGCAGCGTAGAATGGGCGAACACTGAAGCTTTCTTT
TRBD2	TRBV7-9	TRBJ2-7	NA	CASSQGLAGAYEQYF	TGCGCCAGCAGCCAGGGACTAGCGGGAGCCTACGAGCAGTACTTC
NA	TRBV11-2	TRBJ2-5	NA	CASSLAGSRETQYF	TGTGCCAGCAGCTTAGCCGGTAGCCGAGAGACCCAGTACTTC
NA	TRBV5-6	TRBJ1-1	NA	CASSRTEMNTEAFF	TGTGCCAGCAGCCGGACCGAAATGAACACTGAAGCTTTCTTT
NA	TRBV30	TRBJ2-7	NA	CAWSVPGMEGPGRYEQYF	TGTGCCTGGAGTGTACCCGGGATGGAGGGGCCCGGACGCTACGAGCAGTACTTC
NA	TRBV6-5	TRBJ1-1	few	CASSTRGRPGFGAFF	TGTGCCAGCAGTACCCGTGGTAGGCCAGGGTTTGGAGCTTTCTTT
TRBD1	TRBV7-2	TRBJ2-7	NA	CASSLSSGQGKYEQYF	TGTGCCAGCAGCTTATCTTCGGGACAGGGGAAGTACGAGCAGTACTTC
TRBD1	TRBV5-5	TRBJ1-6	NA	CASSLSGTAYNSPLHF	TGTGCCAGCAGCTTGAGTGGGACAGCGTATAATTCACCCCTCCACTTT
NA	TRBV7-2	TRBJ2-7	NA	CASSLTQTYEQYF	TGTGCCAGCAGCTTAACCCAAACCTACGAGCAGTACTTC
TRBD1	TRBV11-2	TRBJ2-7	NA	CASRNRDRVDEQYF	TGTGCCAGCAGAAACCGGGACAGGGTAGACGAGCAGTACTTC
NA	TRBV29-1	TRBJ1-3	NA	CSVLDTDSGNTIYF	TGCAGCGTCCTAGACACCGACTCTGGAAACACCATATATTTT
TRBD2	TRBV9	TRBJ2-3	NA	CASSVVGGADTQYF	TGTGCCAGCAGCGTAGTCGGGGGGGCGGATACGCAGTATTTT
NA	TRBV7-9	TRBJ1-5	NA	CASASGLSSNQPQHF	TGTGCCAGCGCCTCCGGACTGAGCAGCAATCAGCCCCAGCATTTT
TRBD1	TRBV6-5	TRBJ1-1	NA	CASSWGTGATEAFF	TGTGCCAGCAGCTGGGGGACAGGGGCCACTGAAGCTTTCTTT
TRBD2	TRBV5-1	TRBJ2-2	NA	CASRTSGEYTGELFF	TGCGCCAGCAGGACTAGCGGGGAATACACCGGGGAGCTGTTTTTT
NA	TRBV6-5	TRBJ1-2	NA	CASRGRASGIYGYTF	TGTGCCAGCAGAGGCAGGGCTTCGGGAATCTATGGCTACACCTTC
TRBD2	TRBV27	TRBJ2-7	NA	CASSTKPGLAGDYEQYF	TGTGCCAGCAGTACCAAACCTGGACTAGCGGGAGACTACGAGCAGTACTTC
NA	TRBV10-3	TRBJ2-2	NA	CAISESRDTVGELFF	TGTGCCATCAGTGAGTCGCGGGACACGGTCGGGGAGCTGTTTTTT
TRBD2	TRBV30	TRBJ2-3	NA	CAWNSGVSTDTQYF	TGTGCCTGGAATAGCGGGGTTAGCACAGATACGCAGTATTTT
NA	TRBV5-8	TRBJ1-1	NA	CASSLWGFTGIGATEAFF	TGTGCCAGCAGCTTGTGGGGATTCACAGGGATCGGGGCCACTGAAGCTTTCTTT
NA	TRBV5-8	TRBJ2-7	NA	CASSPPGAKYEQYF	TGTGCCAGCAGCCCCCCCGGGGCGAAATACGAGCAGTACTTC
TRBD1	TRBV13	TRBJ1-1	NA	CASSPPRTGPEAFF	TGTGCCAGCAGCCCCCCCCGGACAGGGCCCGAAGCTTTCTTT
NA	TRBV4-1	TRBJ2-2	NA	CASSHRDSNTGELFF	TGCGCCAGCAGCCACCGGGACTCAAACACCGGGGAGCTGTTTTTT
NA	TRBV29-1	TRBJ1-2	NA	CSVERLGGYTF	TGCAGCGTTGAAAGGCTCGGGGGCTACACCTTC
TRBD1	TRBV9	TRBJ2-1	NA	CASSPGSGTAYNEQFF	TGTGCCAGCAGCCCCGGGTCCGGGACAGCCTACAATGAGCAGTTCTTC
TRBD2	TRBV4-1	TRBJ2-7	once	CASSLSGASPAGEQYF	TGCGCCAGCAGCCTCAGCGGGGCCAGCCCGGCGGGTGAGCAGTACTTC
NA	TRBV27	TRBJ2-5	NA	CASSLLYGSRETQYF	TGTGCCAGCAGTTTATTGTACGGGAGCCGTGAGACCCAGTACTTC
TRBD1	TRBV6-4	TRBJ1-2	NA	CASSDPGSGQEVCGYTF	TGTGCCAGCAGTGATCCCGGATCGGGACAGGAGGTGTGTGGCTACACCTTC
NA	TRBV6-5	TRBJ2-3	NA	CASRLYSGTDTQYF	TGTGCCAGCAGACTCTATTCGGGCACAGATACGCAGTATTTT
NA	TRBV7-8	TRBJ2-1	once	CASSPLELNEQFF	TGTGCCAGCAGCCCCCTTGAGCTAAATGAGCAGTTCTTC
NA	TRBV30	TRBJ2-2	NA	CAWSAWANTGELFF	TGTGCCTGGAGTGCTTGGGCTAACACCGGGGAGCTGTTTTTT
TRBD1	TRBV27	TRBJ2-3	NA	CASSPGTDTDTQYF	TGTGCCAGCAGTCCCGGGACAGACACAGATACGCAGTATTTT
TRBD2	TRBV5-1	TRBJ2-7	NA	CASSLGLAGGQHYEQYF	TGCGCCAGCAGCTTGGGACTAGCGGGAGGGCAGCACTACGAGCAGTACTTC
NA	TRBV7-9	TRBJ2-3	few	CASSPPTDTQYF	TGTGCCAGCAGCCCCCCCACAGATACGCAGTATTTT
NA	TRBV28	TRBJ2-1	NA	CASNRVTYNEQFF	TGTGCCAGCAACAGGGTAACCTACAATGAGCAGTTCTTC
NA	TRBV30	TRBJ1-6	NA	CAWSQGGNNSPLHF	TGTGCCTGGAGCCAGGGAGGGAATAATTCACCCCTCCACTTT
NA	TRBV19	TRBJ1-5	NA	CASIKTPGQWGPVYSNQPQHF	TGTGCCAGTATCAAAACCCCCGGACAGTGGGGGCCAGTTTATAGCAATCAGCCCCAGCATTTT
NA	TRBV7-9	TRBJ1-6	NA	CASSPNSPLHF	TGTGCCAGCAGCCCAAATTCACCCCTCCACTTT
NA	TRBV27	TRBJ2-7	NA	CASRHGYEQYF	TGTGCCAGCAGACATGGGTACGAGCAGTACTTC
NA	TRBV7-6	TRBJ2-7	NA	CASSSAGGEQYF	TGTGCCAGCAGCTCGGCAGGTGGCGAGCAGTACTTC
TRBD2	TRBV9	TRBJ2-7	NA	CASSVTAGGPIWYEQYF	TGTGCCAGCAGCGTAACAGCGGGGGGGCCGATTTGGTACGAGCAGTACTTC